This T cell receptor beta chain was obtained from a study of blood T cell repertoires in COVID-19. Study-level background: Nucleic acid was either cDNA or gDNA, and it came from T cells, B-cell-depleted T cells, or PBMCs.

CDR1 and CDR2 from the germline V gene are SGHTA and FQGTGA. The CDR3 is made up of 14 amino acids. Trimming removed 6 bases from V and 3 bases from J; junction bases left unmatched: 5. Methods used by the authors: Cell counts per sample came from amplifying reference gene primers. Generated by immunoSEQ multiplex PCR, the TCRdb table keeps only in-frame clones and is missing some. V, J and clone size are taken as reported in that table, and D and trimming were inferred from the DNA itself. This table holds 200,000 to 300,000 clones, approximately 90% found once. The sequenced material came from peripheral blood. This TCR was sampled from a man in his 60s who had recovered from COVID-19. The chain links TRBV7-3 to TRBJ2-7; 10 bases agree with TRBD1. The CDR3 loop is CASSRTGGFYEQYF. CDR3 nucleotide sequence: TGTGCCAGCAGTAGGACAGGGGGGTTCTACGAGCAGTACTTC.